The 8 T cell receptor beta chains reported below all come from one sample, sequenced in a study of blood T cell repertoires in COVID-19. TCRdb's copy holds only in-frame clones and misses some; the assay was immunoSEQ multiplex PCR. Altogether 70,000 to 100,000 clones are present, roughly 80% being singletons, with the ten largest covering around a sixth. Sequenced sample: peripheral blood. The receptors were sampled from a woman of 80 years or more with acute or convalescent COVID-19.

The gene calls are TRBV5-6 and TRBJ1-1; a possible D gene is TRBD1 (5 bases). V was trimmed by 4 bases and J by 5 bases, leaving 15 bases between them. CDR1 SGHDT and CDR2 YYEEEE come from the germline V gene. The CDR3 sequence is 14 residues long. The CDR3 here is CASSLRGARTEAFF. The CDR3 DNA is TGTGCCAGCAGCCTTCGCGGGGCCAGGACTGAAGCTTTCTTT.

The CDR3 bases are TGTGCCAGCAGCTTTAGCGGGGGGGCCGGGAATGAGCAGTTCTTC. It specifies CASSFSGGAGNEQFF. The V and J genes are TRBV11-2 and TRBJ2-1; 11 nucleotides agree with TRBD2. This CDR3 is built from 15 residues. Germline assignment: CDR1 SGHAT and CDR2 FQNNGV. The J segment lost 7 bases and the V segment lost 3 bases, leaving 5 bases of the junction unmatched.

The chain has TRBV6-4 and TRBJ2-1; 11 bases map to TRBD2. This CDR3 spans 15 amino acids. Germline-derived CDR1 and CDR2 are MRHNA and SNTAGT. V shed 2 bases and J 6 bases; nucleotides not matched to a gene: 3. This CDR3 reads CASSDQTSGANEQFF. CDR3 DNA sequence: TGTGCCAGCAGTGACCAGACTAGCGGGGCCAATGAGCAGTTCTTC.

This clone was seen a handful of times. CDR3 nucleotides: TGTGCCAGCAGCCAAGATCAGGGGGGCACTGAAGCTTTCTTT. Translated: CASSQDQGGTEAFF. This rearrangement joins TRBV3-1 (or the pseudogene TRBV3-2) to TRBJ1-1, with 7 positions matching TRBD1. After removal of 0 bases from V and 4 bases from J, the junction contained 2 bases not matched to a gene. This CDR3 is 14 amino acids long. The germline CDR1 and CDR2 sequences are LGHDT and YNNKEL (reference sequence).

The genes are TRBV9 and TRBJ1-2; 7 bases align to TRBD1. This CDR3 is built from 15 residues. Germline V lookup: CDR1 SGDLS, CDR2 YYNGEE. Losses at the gene ends were 0 bases for V and 7 bases for J; bases not matched to a gene: 9. The CDR3 region is CASSVARDSGSGYTF. DNA of the CDR3: TGTGCCAGCAGCGTAGCCCGGGACAGCGGAAGTGGCTACACCTTC.

In DNA, the CDR3 is TGTGCCAGCAGTGGCCCGGCGGAGAATCAGCCCCAGCATTTT. It specifies CASSGPAENQPQHF. The chain employs TRBV2 and TRBJ1-5, with D uncertain. From germline, CDR1 is SNHLY and CDR2 FYNNEI. CDR3 length: 14 amino acids. The V and J ends lost 4 bases and 4 bases respectively, with 11 bases between them.

This clone appeared a few times. The chain carries TRBV19 and TRBJ2-5, with D possibly matching TRBD2 (7 bases). With 3 bases removed from V and 1 base from J, the gap between germline ends came to 15 bases. From germline, CDR1 is LNHDA and CDR2 SQIVND (reference sequence). This CDR3 contains 16 residues. CDR3 region: CASSIGGGQGQETQYF. The CDR3 DNA sequence: TGTGCCAGTAGTATTGGGGGGGGGCAGGGCCAAGAGACCCAGTACTTC.

This chain links TRBV19 with TRBJ2-7; 8 bases fit TRBD1. The germline V gene encodes CDR1 LNHDA and CDR2 SQIVND (reference sequence). The CDR3 covers 15 residues. V dropped 6 bases and J dropped 3; count of bases not matched to a gene: 10. Here the CDR3 DNA reads TGTGCCAGTAGCAAACCGGGACAGGCTCTCTACGAGCAGTACTTC. Translating gives CASSKPGQALYEQYF.